Sequencing of this TCR beta chain was carried out in a study of T cell responses to AZD1222 COVID-19 vaccine. General observations from the study: The donor cohort was predominantly white British with a female majority, and clonal diversity may have been underestimated.

The method was immunoSEQ multiplex PCR; TCRdb's version includes in-frame clones alone and lacks a portion of them. The repertoire holds under 150,000 clones, with roughly 88% as singletons. J gave up 5 bases and V 4 bases, and 9 bases lay outside the gene matches. Germline V CDR1 and CDR2: SGHRS, YFSETQ. This CDR3 has 15 amino acids. Concerning this clone itself: Its antigen is not known.

The genes are TRBV5-1 and TRBJ2-5; TRBD2 agrees at 9 bases. The sample was peripheral blood, taken on day 0 of MenACWY control vaccination. The sequence derives from an adult in good health. The CDR3: CASSPPGTSRETQYF. The CDR3 nucleotides read TGCGCCAGCAGCCCCCCCGGGACTAGCCGGGAGACCCAGTACTTC.